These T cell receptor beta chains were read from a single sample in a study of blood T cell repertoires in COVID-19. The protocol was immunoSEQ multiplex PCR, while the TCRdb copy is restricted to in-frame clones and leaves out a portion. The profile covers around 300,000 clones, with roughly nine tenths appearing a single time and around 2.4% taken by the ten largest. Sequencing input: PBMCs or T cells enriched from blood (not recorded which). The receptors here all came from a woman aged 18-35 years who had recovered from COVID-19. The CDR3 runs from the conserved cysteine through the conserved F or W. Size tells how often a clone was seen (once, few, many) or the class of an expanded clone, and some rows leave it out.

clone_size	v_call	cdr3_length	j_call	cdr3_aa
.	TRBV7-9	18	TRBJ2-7	CASSLVVPLAGGSYEQYF
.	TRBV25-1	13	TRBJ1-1	CASSDGVGAEAFF
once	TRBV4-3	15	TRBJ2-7	CASSRETGVNYEQYF
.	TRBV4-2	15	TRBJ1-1	CASSPWVGSHTEAFF
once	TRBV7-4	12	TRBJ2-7	CASSSARAEQYF
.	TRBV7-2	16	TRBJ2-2	CASSSSPGVNTGELFF
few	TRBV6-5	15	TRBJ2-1	CASTRTGGASNEQFF
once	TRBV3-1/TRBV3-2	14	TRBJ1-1	CASSPSLDPTEAFF
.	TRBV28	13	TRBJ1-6	CATGGRPYSPLHF
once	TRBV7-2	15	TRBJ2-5	CASRERGEFQETQYF
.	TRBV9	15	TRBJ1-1	CASSVDGGRGTEAFF
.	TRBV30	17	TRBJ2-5	CAWSHLAGGAKGETQYF
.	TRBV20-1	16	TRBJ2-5	CSATEPGQVDQETQYF
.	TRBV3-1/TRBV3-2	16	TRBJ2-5	CASSQELAGGTETQYF
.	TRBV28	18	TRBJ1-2	CASSPNEDSPREYYGYTF
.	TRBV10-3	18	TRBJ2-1	CAISEGFTSGSSYNEQFF